This T cell receptor (beta chain) was recovered during a study of Ad26.COV2.S vaccination and SARS-CoV-2 variants. On the study more broadly: Participants got Ad26.COV2.S intramuscularly, once or twice 56 days apart.

This CDR3 is built from 13 residues. The germline V gene encodes CDR1 SGHTA and CDR2 FQGNSA. V lost 2 bases to trimming and J lost 7 bases, with 12 bases between them. Worth noting for this clone: Its matching antigen is unknown.

Treatment given: roughly 19 received Ad26.COV2.S at low or high dose, single or two shots; several received placebo; per-sample allocation not given. Sampling took place 63 days after the first vaccine or placebo injection. In Boston, an adult donor aged 18-55 years took part. Clones were sequenced by immunoSEQ multiplex PCR, and TCRdb holds only the in-frame ones, with some missing. The repertoire includes around 300,000 clones, 86% of them detected once, and about 10% sits in the top ten. Overall study findings and caveats: Non-spike TCR breadth was similar in vaccine and placebo recipients. The breadth of spike-specific CD8+ and CD4+ T cell responses after vaccination was reportedly substantial.

The source material was peripheral blood, sampled in a trial of Ad26.COV2.S vaccine versus placebo. The sequence came from a person between 18 and 65 years old who received the Ad26.COV2.S COVID-19 vaccine or a placebo. The genes are TRBV7-2 and TRBJ2-7; D perhaps matches TRBD2 (5 bases). The CDR3 DNA is TGTGCCAGCAGCTTAACCTGGACGGGGGAGCAGTACTTC. Its protein product is CASSLTWTGEQYF.